Included here is one T cell receptor beta chain sequence, with context. Its cognate antigen is unknown. Primers used in a second PCR of roughly 6 to 12 cycles were a sample-barcoded 5' primer and a J-beta primer mix. Each CDR3 protein gets one entry after TCRdb re-called the 5' RACE reads with MiXCR. The sample yields some 930,000 distinct CDR3 sequences, just under 30% seen once. Per sample, a minimum of 6 million PBMCs were isolated. The record originates from a study of blood T cells in healthy people across ages. The study, taken as a whole, reports: Researchers deemed the diversity estimates from one million T cells underestimates.

The CDR3 length is 12 residues. V was pared by 2 bases and J by 10 bases, with 11 bases between. The germline CDR1 and CDR2 sequences are KGHDR and SFDVKD. A further study also used this sample, focusing on T cells of mothers and their children. That source reports: The second PCR used the M1S primer, and this primer added sample barcodes and 2-4 random nucleotides.

The source is a woman aged 40 to 50 in good health. Sequencing was performed on blood. The chain has TRBV24-1 and TRBJ2-7; D unclear. This chain's CDR3 is CATSDYLTPQYF. In nucleotides, the CDR3 is TGTGCCACCAGTGATTATCTCACTCCTCAGTACTTC.